This TCR beta chain was recorded in a study of blood T cell repertoires in COVID-19. The wider study: The United States, Italy and Spain were the sources of the acute and convalescent COVID-19 samples. The analysed material was cDNA or gDNA that came from T cells, B-cell-depleted T cells, or PBMCs.

The data were produced by immunoSEQ multiplex PCR, yet TCRdb's version contains in-frame clones alone and is incomplete. The sample holds more than 350,000 clones, around nine tenths seen once. This clone was seen once. The CDR3 has 14 amino acids. The germline V gene has CDR1 MNHEY and CDR2 SVGAGI. V shed 5 bases, J shed 8 bases, and the junction held 5 bases outside the gene matches. This receptor was identified in a woman aged 18-29 years who had been exposed to COVID-19. The chain carries TRBV6-5 and TRBJ1-6; 8 nucleotides match TRBD1. The specimen sequenced was PBMCs or T cells enriched from blood (not recorded which). The CDR3 here is CASSKTGADSPLHF. In DNA, the CDR3 is TGTGCCAGCAGTAAGACAGGGGCGGATTCACCCCTCCACTTT.